A selection of T cell receptor beta chains follows, all from one sample in a study of vaccination and CD4 T cells after COVID-19. TCRdb independently ran MiXCR on the PCR reads; one entry per CDR3 protein. The sample carries under 15,000 distinct CDR3 sequences, approximately 42% recorded once. No antigen is known for these receptors. Sample: CD4+ T cells from blood, cultured in vitro, taken after SARS-CoV-2 vaccination. The receptors come from a human donor who had recovered from COVID-19. Both conserved end residues are part of each CDR3.

V,J,CDR3
TRBV5-1,TRBJ1-1,CASSFGQGRTEAFF
TRBV12-3/TRBV12-4,TRBJ2-7,CASSLAGGKQYF
TRBV7-9,TRBJ1-1,CASSLGVGQGDTEAFF
TRBV19,TRBJ1-3,CASSVDGASGNTIYF
TRBV19,TRBJ1-6,CASTLSAGQGYNSPLHF
TRBV11-3,TRBJ2-3,CASSHTGQTGTDTQYF
TRBV6-1,TRBJ2-7,CASSEAPPGQPTYEQYF
TRBV7-3,TRBJ2-3,CASSPGTGGSTDTQYF
TRBV18,TRBJ2-3,CASSPGKVLGDTQYF
TRBV6-2/TRBV6-3,TRBJ2-7,CASSLQSYEQYF
TRBV12-1,TRBJ1-5,CASSFRGGNQPQHF
TRBV7-2,TRBJ1-2,CASSPGNYYGYTF
TRBV19,TRBJ2-2,CASSIGRTGNTGELFF
TRBV19,TRBJ1-5,CASSNLQGSNQPQHF
TRBV20-1,TRBJ2-2,CSANYPGQGTGELFF
TRBV20-1,TRBJ1-5,CSARIPSSNQPQHF
TRBV20-1,TRBJ2-3,CSARAQASGTDTQYF
TRBV24-1,TRBJ2-1,CATSDMNDPSSYNEQFF
TRBV19,TRBJ2-7,CASSSPGQGFYEQYF
TRBV20-1,TRBJ1-1,CSARDSANTEAFF
TRBV30,TRBJ2-5,CAWSLLGTLPETQYF
TRBV5-4,TRBJ2-3,CASSSRTSGGDTQYF
TRBV11-2,TRBJ1-5,CASSKGQGGRQPQHF
TRBV7-2,TRBJ2-3,CASSLQGFGSSTDTQYF
TRBV20-1,TRBJ2-5,CSARPWTSMGETQYF
TRBV20-1,TRBJ1-2,CSAPGQPNYGYTF
TRBV27,TRBJ1-1,CASSLTGGEAFF
TRBV6-2/TRBV6-3,TRBJ1-5,CASTQGANQPQHF
TRBV7-2,TRBJ1-1,CASSPGWGTEAFF
TRBV20-1,TRBJ1-1,CSARYRGRNTEAFF
TRBV6-1,TRBJ1-2,CASSRTTGTGYEQDYGYTF
TRBV10-1,TRBJ2-7,CASGQGSYEQYF
TRBV30,TRBJ2-7,CAWTPGLGFYEQYF
TRBV5-1,TRBJ1-6,CASSLAGPENSPLHF
TRBV19,TRBJ2-7,CASSRTSGYYEQYF
TRBV20-1,TRBJ2-5,CSARTGRQETQYF
TRBV28,TRBJ1-6,CASLESSLGNSPLHF
TRBV15,TRBJ2-5,CATSRDKAQETQYF
TRBV7-9,TRBJ1-2,CASSRPGDSFDGYTF
TRBV12-3/TRBV12-4,TRBJ2-5,CASRHDAVETQYF
TRBV7-6,TRBJ1-2,CASSLDGQTGGYTF
TRBV28,TRBJ1-6,CASSPLVGQARGSPLHF